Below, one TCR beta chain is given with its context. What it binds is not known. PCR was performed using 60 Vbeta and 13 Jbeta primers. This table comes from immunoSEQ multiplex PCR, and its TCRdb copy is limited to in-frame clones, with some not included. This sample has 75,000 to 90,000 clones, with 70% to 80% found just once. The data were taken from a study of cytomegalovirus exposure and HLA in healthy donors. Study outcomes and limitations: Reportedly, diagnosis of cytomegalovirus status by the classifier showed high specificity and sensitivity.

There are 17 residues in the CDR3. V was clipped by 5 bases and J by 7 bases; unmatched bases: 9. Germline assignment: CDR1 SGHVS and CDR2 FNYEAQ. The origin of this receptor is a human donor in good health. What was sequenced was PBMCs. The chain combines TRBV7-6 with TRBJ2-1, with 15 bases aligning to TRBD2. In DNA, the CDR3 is TGTGCCAGCAGCGATCAACCGGGACTAGCGGGGGGTAATGAGCAGTTCTTC. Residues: CASSDQPGLAGGNEQFF.